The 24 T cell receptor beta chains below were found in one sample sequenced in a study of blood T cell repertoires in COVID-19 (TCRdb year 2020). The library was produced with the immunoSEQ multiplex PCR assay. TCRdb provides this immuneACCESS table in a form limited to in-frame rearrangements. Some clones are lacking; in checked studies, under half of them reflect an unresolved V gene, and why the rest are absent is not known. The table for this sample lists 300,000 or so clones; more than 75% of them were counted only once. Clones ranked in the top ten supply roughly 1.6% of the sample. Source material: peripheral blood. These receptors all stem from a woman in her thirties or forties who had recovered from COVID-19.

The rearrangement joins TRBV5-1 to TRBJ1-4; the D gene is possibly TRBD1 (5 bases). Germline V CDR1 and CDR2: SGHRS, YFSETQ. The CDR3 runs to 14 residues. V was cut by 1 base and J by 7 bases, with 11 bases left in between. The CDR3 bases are TGCGCCAGCAGCTTGTTGGGGCTAAGTGAAAAACTGTTTTTT. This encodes CASSLLGLSEKLFF.

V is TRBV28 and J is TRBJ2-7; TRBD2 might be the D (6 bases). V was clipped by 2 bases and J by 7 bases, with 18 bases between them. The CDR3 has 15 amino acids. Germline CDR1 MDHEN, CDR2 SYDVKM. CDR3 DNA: TGTGCCAGCAGTTTAGCCCCAGGTGCGGGACGAGAGCAGTACTTC. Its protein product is CASSLAPGAGREQYF.

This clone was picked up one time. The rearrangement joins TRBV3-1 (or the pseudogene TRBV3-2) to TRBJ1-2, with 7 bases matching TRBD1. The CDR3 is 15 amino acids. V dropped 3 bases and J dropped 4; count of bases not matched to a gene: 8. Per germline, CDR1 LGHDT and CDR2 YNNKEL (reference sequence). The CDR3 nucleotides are TGTGCCAGCAGCCAGGAGGGACAGATTGTCTATGGCTACACCTTC. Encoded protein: CASSQEGQIVYGYTF.

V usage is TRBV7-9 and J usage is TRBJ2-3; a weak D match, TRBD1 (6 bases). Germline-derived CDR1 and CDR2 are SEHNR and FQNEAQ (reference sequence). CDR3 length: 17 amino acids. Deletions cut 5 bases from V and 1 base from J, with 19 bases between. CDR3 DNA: TGTGCCAGCAGCCCCAGGGGAATGGCGAAGGGCACAGATACGCAGTATTTT. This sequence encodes CASSPRGMAKGTDTQYF.

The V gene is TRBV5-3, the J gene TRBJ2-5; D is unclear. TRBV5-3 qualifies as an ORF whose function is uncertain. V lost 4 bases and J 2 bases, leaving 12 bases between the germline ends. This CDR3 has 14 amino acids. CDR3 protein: CARSALQLQETQYF. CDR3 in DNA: TGTGCCAGAAGCGCTCTACAGCTACAAGAGACCCAGTACTTC.

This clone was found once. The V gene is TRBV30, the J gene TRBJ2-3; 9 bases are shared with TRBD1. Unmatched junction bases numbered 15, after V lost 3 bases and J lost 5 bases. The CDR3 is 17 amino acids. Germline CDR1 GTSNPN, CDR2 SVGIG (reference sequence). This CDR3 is CAWRTKYSGQGLDTQYF. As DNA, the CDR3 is TGTGCCTGGAGAACAAAATACTCCGGACAGGGGTTAGATACGCAGTATTTT. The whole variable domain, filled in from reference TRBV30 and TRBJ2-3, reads SQTIHQWPATLVQPVGSPLSLECTVEGTSNPNLYWYRQAAGRGLQLLFYSVGIGQISSEVPQNLSASRPQDRQFILSSKKLLLSDSGFYLCAWRTKYSGQGLDTQYFGPGTRLTVL.

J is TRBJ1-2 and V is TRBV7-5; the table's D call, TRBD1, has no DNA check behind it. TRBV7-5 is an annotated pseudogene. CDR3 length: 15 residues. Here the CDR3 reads CARSVRGLKDYGYTF. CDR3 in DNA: TGTGCCAGAAGCGTCAGGGGGCTAAAGGACTATGGCTACACCTTC.

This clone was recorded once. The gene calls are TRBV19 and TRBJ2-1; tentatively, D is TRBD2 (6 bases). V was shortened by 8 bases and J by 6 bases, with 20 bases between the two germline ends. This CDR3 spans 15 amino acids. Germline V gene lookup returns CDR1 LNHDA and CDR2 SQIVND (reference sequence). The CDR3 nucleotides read TGTGCCAGTCCCGGGTGTACCGGGGAGGTCAATGAGCAGTTCTTC. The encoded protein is CASPGCTGEVNEQFF. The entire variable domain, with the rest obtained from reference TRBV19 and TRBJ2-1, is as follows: DGGITQSPKYLFRKEGQNVTLSCEQNLNHDAMYWYRQDPGQGLRLIYYSQIVNDFQKGDIAEGYSVSREKKESFPLTVTSAQKNPTAFYLCASPGCTGEVNEQFFGPGTRLTVL.

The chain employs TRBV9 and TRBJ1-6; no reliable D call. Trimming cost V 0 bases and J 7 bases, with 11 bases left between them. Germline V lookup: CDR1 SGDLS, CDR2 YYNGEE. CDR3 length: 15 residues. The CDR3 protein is CASSVEGGRNSPLHF. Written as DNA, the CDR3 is TGTGCCAGCAGCGTAGAAGGCGGAAGAAATTCACCCCTCCACTTT.

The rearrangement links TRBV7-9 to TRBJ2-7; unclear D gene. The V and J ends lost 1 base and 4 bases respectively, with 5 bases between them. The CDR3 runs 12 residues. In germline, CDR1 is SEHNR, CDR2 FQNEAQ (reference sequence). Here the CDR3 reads CASSLVAYEQYF. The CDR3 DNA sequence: TGTGCCAGCAGCTTAGTTGCGTACGAGCAGTACTTC.

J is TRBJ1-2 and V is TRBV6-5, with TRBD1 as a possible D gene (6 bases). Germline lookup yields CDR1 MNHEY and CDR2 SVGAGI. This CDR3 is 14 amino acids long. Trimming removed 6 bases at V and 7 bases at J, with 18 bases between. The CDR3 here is CASSGRGARGGYTF. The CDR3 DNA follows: TGTGCCAGCAGCGGCCGGGGGGCGCGGGGTGGCTACACCTTC.

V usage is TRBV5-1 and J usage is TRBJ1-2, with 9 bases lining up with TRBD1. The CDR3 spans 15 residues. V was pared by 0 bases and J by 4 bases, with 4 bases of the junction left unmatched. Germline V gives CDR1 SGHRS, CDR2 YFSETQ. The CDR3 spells CASSLVGTGTYGYTF. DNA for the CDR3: TGCGCCAGCAGCTTGGTCGGGACAGGGACCTATGGCTACACCTTC.

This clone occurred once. Written as DNA, the CDR3 is TGTGCCAGCAGTGGACAGGGTAATCAGCCCCAGCATTTT. Amino acid sequence: CASSGQGNQPQHF. The rearrangement joins TRBV12-3 or TRBV12-4 to TRBJ1-5; 8 bases are a match to TRBD1. This CDR3 has 13 amino acids. Trimming removed 5 bases from V and 4 bases from J; junction bases left unmatched: 1.

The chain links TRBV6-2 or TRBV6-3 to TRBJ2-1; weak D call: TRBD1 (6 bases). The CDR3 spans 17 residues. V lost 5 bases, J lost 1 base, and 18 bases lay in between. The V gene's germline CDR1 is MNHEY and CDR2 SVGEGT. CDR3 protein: CASSPTGSRPSYNEQFF. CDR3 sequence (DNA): TGTGCCAGCAGTCCGACAGGCAGCAGGCCTTCCTACAATGAGCAGTTCTTC.

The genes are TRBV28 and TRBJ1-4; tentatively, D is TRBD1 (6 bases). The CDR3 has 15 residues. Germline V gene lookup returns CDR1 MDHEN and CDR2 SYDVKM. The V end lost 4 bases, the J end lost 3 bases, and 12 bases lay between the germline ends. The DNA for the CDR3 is TGTGCCAGCAGTTCCTCGACAGGCCCTAATGAAAAACTGTTTTTT. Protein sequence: CASSSSTGPNEKLFF.

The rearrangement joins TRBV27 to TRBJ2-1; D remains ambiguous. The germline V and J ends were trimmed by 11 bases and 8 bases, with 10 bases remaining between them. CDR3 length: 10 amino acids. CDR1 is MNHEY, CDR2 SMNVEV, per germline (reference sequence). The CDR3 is CAGLGYEQFF. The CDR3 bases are TGTGCCGGCCTCGGGTATGAGCAGTTCTTC.

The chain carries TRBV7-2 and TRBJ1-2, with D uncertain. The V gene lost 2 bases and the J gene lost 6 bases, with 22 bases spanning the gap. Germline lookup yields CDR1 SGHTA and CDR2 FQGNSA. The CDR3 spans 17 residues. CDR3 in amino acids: CASSLMIVQRPSNGYTF. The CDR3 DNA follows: TGTGCCAGCAGCTTAATGATCGTCCAGCGGCCCTCAAATGGCTACACCTTC.

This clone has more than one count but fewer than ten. Written as DNA, the CDR3 is TGTGCCAGGGGGACAGGGTGGCTCCATGAAAAACTGTTTTTT. Translated: CARGTGWLHEKLFF. V is TRBV9 and J is TRBJ1-4; 9 bases are a match to TRBD1. The J segment lost 6 bases and the V segment lost 8 bases, leaving 8 bases of the junction unmatched. The CDR3 length is 14 residues. Per germline, CDR1 SGDLS and CDR2 YYNGEE. Using reference TRBV9 and TRBJ1-4 for the parts outside the CDR3, the full variable domain is DSGVTQTPKHLITATGQRVTLRCSPRSGDLSVYWYQQSLDQGLQFLIQYYNGEERAKGNILERFSAQQFPDLHSELNLSSLELGDSALYFCARGTGWLHEKLFFGSGTQLSVL.

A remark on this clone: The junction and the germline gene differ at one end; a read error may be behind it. CDR3 sequence: CASTAGPKADF. For the CDR3, the DNA is TGTGCCAGCACCGCGGGGCCGAAGGCTGACTTC. This chain uses TRBV28 with TRBJ2-7, with a tentative D call TRBD2 (6 bases). The CDR3 loop spans 11 amino acids. CDR1 and CDR2 from the germline V gene are MDHEN and SYDVKM.

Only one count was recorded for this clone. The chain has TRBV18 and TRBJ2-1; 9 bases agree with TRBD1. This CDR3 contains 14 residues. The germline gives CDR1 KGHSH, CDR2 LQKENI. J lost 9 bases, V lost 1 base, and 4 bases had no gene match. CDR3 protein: CASSPLDRGFEQFF. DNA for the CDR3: TGTGCCAGCTCACCACTGGACAGGGGCTTTGAGCAGTTCTTC. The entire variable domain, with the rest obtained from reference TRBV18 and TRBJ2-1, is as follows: NAGVMQNPRHLVRRRGQEARLRCSPMKGHSHVYWYRQLPEEGLKFMVYLQKENIIDESGMPKERFSAEFPKEGPSILRIQQVVRGDSAAYFCASSPLDRGFEQFFGPGTRLTVL.

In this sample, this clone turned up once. CDR3 nucleotides: TGTGCCAGCAGCCCGGTTGTCACAGATACGCAGTATTTT. Translating it yields CASSPVVTDTQYF. V and J are TRBV3-1 (or the pseudogene TRBV3-2) and TRBJ2-3; no definite D call. V was trimmed by 4 bases and J by 2 bases, leaving 7 bases between them. The CDR3 runs 13 residues. The germline V gene has CDR1 LGHDT and CDR2 YNNKEL (reference sequence).

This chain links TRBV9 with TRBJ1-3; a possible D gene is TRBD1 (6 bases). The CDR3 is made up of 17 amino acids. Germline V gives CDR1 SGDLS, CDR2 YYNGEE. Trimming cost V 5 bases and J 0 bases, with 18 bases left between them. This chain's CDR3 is CASSRQADLDSGNTIYF. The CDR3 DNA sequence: TGTGCCAGCAGTAGACAGGCCGACCTTGACTCTGGAAACACCATATATTTT.

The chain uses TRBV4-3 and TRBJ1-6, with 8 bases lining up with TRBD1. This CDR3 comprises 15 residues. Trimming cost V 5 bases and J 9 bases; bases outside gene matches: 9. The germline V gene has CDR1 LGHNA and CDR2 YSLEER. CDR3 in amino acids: CASSWSGTGISPLHF. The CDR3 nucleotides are TGCGCCAGCAGCTGGTCCGGGACAGGAATTTCACCCCTCCACTTT.

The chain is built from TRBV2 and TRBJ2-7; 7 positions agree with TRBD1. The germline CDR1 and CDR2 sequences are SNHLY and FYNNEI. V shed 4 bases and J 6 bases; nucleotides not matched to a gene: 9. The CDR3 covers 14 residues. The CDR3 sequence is CASSADRAVGEQYF. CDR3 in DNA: TGTGCCAGCAGTGCCGACAGGGCGGTCGGCGAGCAGTACTTC.